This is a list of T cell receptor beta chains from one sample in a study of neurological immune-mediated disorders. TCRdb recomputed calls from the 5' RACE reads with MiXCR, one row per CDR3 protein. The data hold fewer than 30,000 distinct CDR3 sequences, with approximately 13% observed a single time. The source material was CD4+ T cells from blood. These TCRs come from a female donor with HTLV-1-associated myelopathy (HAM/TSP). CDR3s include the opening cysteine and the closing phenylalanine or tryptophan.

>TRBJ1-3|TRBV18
CASSPGQEENTIYF
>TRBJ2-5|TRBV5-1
CASSPGRGQETQYF
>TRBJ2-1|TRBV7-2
CASSPGPNREQFF
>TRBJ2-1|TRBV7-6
CASSSGPPSSYNEQFF
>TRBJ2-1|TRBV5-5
CASSLGLAGNEQFF
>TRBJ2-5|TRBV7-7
CASSWDGDQETQYF
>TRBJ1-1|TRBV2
CASSAGTVAFF
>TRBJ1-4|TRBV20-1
CSAIDWRNYEKLFF
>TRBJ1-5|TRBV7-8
CASSPNRGDNQPQHF
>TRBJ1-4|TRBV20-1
CSARDQPGRGSTNEKLFF
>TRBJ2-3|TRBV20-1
CSARVASRFVTDTQYF
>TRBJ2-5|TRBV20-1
CSATKDRQETQYF
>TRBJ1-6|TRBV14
CASSWDRSNSPLHF
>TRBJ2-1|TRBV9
CASSPRVAGGFYNEQFF
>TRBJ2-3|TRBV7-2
CASSRDRGISDTQYF
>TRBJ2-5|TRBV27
CASSRQGAETQYF
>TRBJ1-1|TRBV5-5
CASSQQVGNTEAFF
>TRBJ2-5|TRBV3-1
CASSQENSAGETQYF
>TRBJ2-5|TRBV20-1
CSAGSGGARAKTQYF
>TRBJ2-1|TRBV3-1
CASSLFGVDNEQFF
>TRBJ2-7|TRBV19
CASSKEEASGSYEQYF
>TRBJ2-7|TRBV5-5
CASSFRAGGPYEQYF
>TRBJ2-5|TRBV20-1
CSARDAGTANQETQYF
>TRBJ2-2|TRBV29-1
CSVIQGGAGELFF
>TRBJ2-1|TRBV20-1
CSASSFSSGPYNEQFF
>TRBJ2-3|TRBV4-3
CASSQDLRDSVTDTQYF
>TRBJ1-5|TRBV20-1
CSASGYSNQPQHF
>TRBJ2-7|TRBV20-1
CSAPSTGNDGEQYF
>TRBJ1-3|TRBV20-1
CSARDRQGGNTIYF
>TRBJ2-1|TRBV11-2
CASSFRRTSGKAYEQFF
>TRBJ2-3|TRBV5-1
CASSLGSDTQYF
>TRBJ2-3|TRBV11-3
CASSLDPAGGRDTQYF
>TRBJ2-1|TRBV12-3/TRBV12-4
CASRLAQNEQFF
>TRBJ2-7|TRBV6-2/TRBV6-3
CASSSPTSRQYF
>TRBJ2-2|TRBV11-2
CASSLYYTGELFF
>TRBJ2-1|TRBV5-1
CASSLGRESNEQFF
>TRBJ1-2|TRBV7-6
CASSLVPEQGSTSYGYTF
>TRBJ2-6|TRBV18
CASSPFGADPSGANVLTF
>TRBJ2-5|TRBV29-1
CSVTSDGETQYF
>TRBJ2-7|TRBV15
CATSRTSLAENYEQYF
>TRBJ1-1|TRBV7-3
CASSWGKNTEAFF
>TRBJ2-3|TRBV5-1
CASSSGSGRGIDTQYF
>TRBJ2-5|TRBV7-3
CASSGPGSETQYF
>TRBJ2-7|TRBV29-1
CSVDGASGSYEQYF
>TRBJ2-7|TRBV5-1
CASSVRVSYEQYF